The rows below give T cell receptor beta chains drawn from one sample of a study of T-cell memory formation after mild COVID-19. MiXCR was run by TCRdb on the 5' RACE reads, yielding one entry per CDR3 protein. This table has a few hundred thousand distinct CDR3 sequences, around 21% appearing once. Specimen: PBMCs or a T cell subset sorted from them (not recorded which). The receptor set was obtained from an adult woman who had mild COVID-19 (a few samples of this study predate the infection). Cell type and time point are not known. The CDR3 runs from the conserved cysteine through the conserved F or W. The D gene is left open where the match is weak. For some rows the clone size is stated as once, few or many, or as a class when expanded; others skip it.

d_call	v_call	clone_size	j_call	cdr3_aa	cdr3_nt
TRBD2	TRBV20-1	NA	TRBJ2-3	CSAHYGLAGAGFGDTQYF	TGCAGTGCTCATTACGGACTAGCGGGGGCCGGCTTTGGAGATACGCAGTATTTT
NA	TRBV5-1	few	TRBJ2-4	CASSLLTGPEPKNIQYF	TGCGCCAGCAGCTTGCTAACAGGACCGGAACCCAAAAACATTCAGTACTTC
NA	TRBV5-6	NA	TRBJ2-7	CASSFGGKIYEQYF	TGTGCCAGCAGCTTCGGGGGCAAAATCTACGAGCAGTACTTC
NA	TRBV9	few	TRBJ1-2	CASSSAVGSGYTF	TGTGCCAGCAGCTCTGCCGTGGGGAGTGGCTACACCTTC
NA	TRBV19	NA	TRBJ1-1	CASSRQSAGMTNTEAFF	TGTGCCAGTAGTCGACAGAGCGCTGGCATGACGAACACTGAAGCTTTCTTT
NA	TRBV6-5	NA	TRBJ2-3	CASSAGSLINTQYF	TGTGCCAGCAGTGCCGGGTCATTAATTAATACGCAGTATTTT
TRBD2	TRBV7-7	NA	TRBJ2-3	CASSSSGSRGDTQYF	TGTGCTAGCAGCTCGAGCGGGAGCAGGGGAGATACGCAGTATTTT
TRBD1	TRBV6-1	NA	TRBJ2-1	CASSVRQGHNNEQFF	TGTGCCAGCAGTGTGCGACAGGGACATAACAATGAGCAGTTCTTC
TRBD1	TRBV12-5	few	TRBJ2-2	CASGLKQGSTGELFF	TGTGCTAGTGGTTTGAAACAGGGGAGCACCGGGGAGCTGTTTTTT
TRBD2	TRBV12-3/TRBV12-4	NA	TRBJ2-3	CASSLATAGGPSDTQYF	TGTGCCAGCAGTTTAGCTACGGCGGGGGGGCCGTCAGATACGCAGTATTTT
TRBD2	TRBV7-9	few	TRBJ2-7	CASSPQTSGFSSPEQYF	TGTGCCAGCAGCCCCCAGACTAGCGGGTTCAGTTCTCCCGAGCAGTACTTC
NA	TRBV3-1	few	TRBJ2-3	CASSQDQDTDTQYF	TGTGCCAGCAGCCAAGATCAAGACACAGATACGCAGTATTTT
NA	TRBV6-5	NA	TRBJ1-1	CASSNRRDTEAFF	TGTGCCAGCAGTAACCGGAGGGACACTGAAGCTTTCTTT
TRBD1	TRBV7-9	few	TRBJ2-2	CASSGPRDRRGTGELFF	TGTGCCAGCAGCGGCCCCAGGGACAGGAGAGGCACCGGGGAGCTGTTTTTT
NA	TRBV5-1	NA	TRBJ2-7	CASSLVKGLYEQYF	TGCGCCAGCAGCTTGGTGAAGGGGCTCTACGAGCAGTACTTC
NA	TRBV9	NA	TRBJ2-2	CASSGIRDTGELFF	TGTGCCAGCAGCGGGATTCGGGACACCGGGGAGCTGTTTTTT
NA	TRBV28	few	TRBJ2-7	CASRVDSYEQYF	TGTGCCAGCAGGGTGGACTCCTACGAGCAGTACTTC
TRBD1	TRBV7-9	NA	TRBJ1-2	CASTQTGNSYGYTF	TGTGCCAGCACCCAGACAGGGAACTCCTATGGCTACACCTTC
NA	TRBV7-8	NA	TRBJ2-7	CASSLAGASSYEQYF	TGTGCCAGCAGCTTAGCTGGCGCTAGCTCCTACGAGCAGTACTTC
NA	TRBV7-9	NA	TRBJ1-1	CASSSRDARTEAFF	TGTGCCAGCAGCTCCCGGGACGCCAGAACTGAAGCTTTCTTT
NA	TRBV5-1	few	TRBJ2-3	CASSFHEGTDTQYF	TGCGCCAGCAGCTTCCACGAGGGCACAGATACGCAGTATTTT
NA	TRBV9	NA	TRBJ1-6	CASSVRDNSPLHF	TGTGCCAGCAGCGTAAGGGATAATTCACCCCTCCACTTT
NA	TRBV5-1	few	TRBJ2-6	CASSSREPSSGANVLTF	TGCGCCAGCAGCTCCCGTGAGCCTTCCTCTGGGGCCAACGTCCTGACTTTC
NA	TRBV6-5	NA	TRBJ2-7	CASSDRGGPYEQYF	TGTGCCAGCAGTGATAGGGGTGGCCCCTACGAGCAGTACTTC
NA	TRBV6-2/TRBV6-3	NA	TRBJ2-5	CASSQGLFADQETQYF	TGTGCCAGCAGTCAAGGACTATTTGCCGACCAAGAGACCCAGTACTTC
TRBD2	TRBV7-6	few	TRBJ2-1	CASKGLAGERYNEQFF	TGTGCCAGCAAGGGACTAGCGGGAGAGAGGTACAATGAGCAGTTCTTC